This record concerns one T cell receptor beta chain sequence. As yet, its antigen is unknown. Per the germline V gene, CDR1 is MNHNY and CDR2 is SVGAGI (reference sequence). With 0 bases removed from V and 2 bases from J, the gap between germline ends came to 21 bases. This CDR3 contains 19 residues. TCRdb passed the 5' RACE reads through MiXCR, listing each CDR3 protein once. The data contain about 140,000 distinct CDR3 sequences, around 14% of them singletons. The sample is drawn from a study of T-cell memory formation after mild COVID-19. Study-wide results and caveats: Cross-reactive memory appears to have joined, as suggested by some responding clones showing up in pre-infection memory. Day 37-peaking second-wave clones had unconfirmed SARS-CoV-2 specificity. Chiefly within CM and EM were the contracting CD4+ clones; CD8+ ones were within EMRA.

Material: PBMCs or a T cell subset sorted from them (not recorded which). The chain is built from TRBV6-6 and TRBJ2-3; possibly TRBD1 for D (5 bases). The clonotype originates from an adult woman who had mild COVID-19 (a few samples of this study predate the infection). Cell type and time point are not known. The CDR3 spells CASSYSSAQADSFTDTQYF. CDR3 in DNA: TGTGCCAGCAGTTACTCCTCGGCCCAAGCCGACAGCTTCACAGATACGCAGTATTTT.